The 2 T cell receptor beta chains in this list originate from one sample, sequenced in a study of blood T cell repertoires in COVID-19. The assay was immunoSEQ multiplex PCR, and TCRdb's table has in-frame clones only and misses some. The table includes some 500,000 clones, more than 75% detected once. Sequencing was performed on PBMCs or T cells enriched from blood (not recorded which). All receptors come from a woman in her thirties or forties who had recovered from COVID-19.

The chain recombines TRBV3-1 (or the pseudogene TRBV3-2) with TRBJ2-1, with TRBD2 matching over 8 bases. Germline V CDR1 and CDR2: LGHDT, YNNKEL (reference sequence). Germline trimming cut 4 bases from V and 0 bases from J; bases unmatched to any gene: 5. This CDR3 comprises 16 residues. The CDR3 reads CASSPASGYSYNEQFF. The CDR3 DNA follows: TGTGCCAGCAGCCCGGCTAGCGGGTACTCCTACAATGAGCAGTTCTTC.

This chain links TRBV19 with TRBJ1-2, with D maybe TRBD1 (6 bases). This CDR3 region has 12 residues. The V end was cut by 4 bases, the J end by 6 bases, with 9 bases between. Germline CDR1 reads LNHDA; CDR2 reads SQIVND (reference sequence). CDR3 in amino acids: CASSKAGDGYTF. Here the CDR3 DNA reads TGTGCCAGTAGTAAGGCAGGGGATGGCTACACCTTC.